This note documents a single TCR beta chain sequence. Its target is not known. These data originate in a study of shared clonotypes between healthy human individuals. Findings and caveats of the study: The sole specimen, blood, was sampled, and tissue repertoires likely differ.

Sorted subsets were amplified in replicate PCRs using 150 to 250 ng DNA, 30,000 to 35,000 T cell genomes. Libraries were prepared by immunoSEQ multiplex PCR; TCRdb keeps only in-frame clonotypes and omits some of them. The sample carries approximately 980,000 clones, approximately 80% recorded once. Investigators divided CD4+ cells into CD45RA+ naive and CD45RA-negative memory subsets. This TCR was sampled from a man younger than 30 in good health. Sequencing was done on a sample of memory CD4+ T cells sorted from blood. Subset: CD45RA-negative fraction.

The CDR3 sequence: CASSLAGIAGETQYF. DNA of the CDR3: TGCGCCAGCAGCTTGGCCGGGATAGCGGGTGAGACCCAGTACTTC. This chain uses TRBV5-1 with TRBJ2-5, with 7 bases matching TRBD2. Germline CDR1 is SGHRS and CDR2 is YFSETQ. V shed 0 bases and J 5 bases; nucleotides not matched to a gene: 7. The CDR3 contains 15 residues.